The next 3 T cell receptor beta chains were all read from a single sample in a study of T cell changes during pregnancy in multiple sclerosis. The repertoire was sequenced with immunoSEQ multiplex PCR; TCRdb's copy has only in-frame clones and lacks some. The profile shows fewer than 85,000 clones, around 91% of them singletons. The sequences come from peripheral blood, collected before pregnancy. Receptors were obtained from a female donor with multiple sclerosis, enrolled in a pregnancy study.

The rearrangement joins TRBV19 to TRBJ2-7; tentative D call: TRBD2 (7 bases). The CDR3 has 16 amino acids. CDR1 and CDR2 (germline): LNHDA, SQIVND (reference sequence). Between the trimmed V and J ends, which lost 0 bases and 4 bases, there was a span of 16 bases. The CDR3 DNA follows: TGTGCCAGTAGTATAGATCACGCGGGGGACATTTACGAGCAGTACTTC. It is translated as CASSIDHAGDIYEQYF.

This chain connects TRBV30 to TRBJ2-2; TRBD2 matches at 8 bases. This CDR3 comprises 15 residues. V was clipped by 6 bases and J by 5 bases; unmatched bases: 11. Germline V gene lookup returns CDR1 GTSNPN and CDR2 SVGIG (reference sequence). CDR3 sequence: CACPPPGGGTGELFF. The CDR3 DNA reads TGTGCCTGTCCCCCTCCCGGCGGGGGGACCGGGGAGCTGTTTTTT.

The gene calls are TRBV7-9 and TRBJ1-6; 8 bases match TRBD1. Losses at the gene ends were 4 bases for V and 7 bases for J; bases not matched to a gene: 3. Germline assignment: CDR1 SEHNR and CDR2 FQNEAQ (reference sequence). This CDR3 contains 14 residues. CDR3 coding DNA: TGTGCCAGCAGCTGGGGACAGGTCAATTCACCCCTCCACTTT. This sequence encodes CASSWGQVNSPLHF. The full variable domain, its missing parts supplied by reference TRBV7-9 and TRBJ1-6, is DTGVSQNPRHKITKRGQNVTFRCDPISEHNRLYWYRQTLGQGPEFLTYFQNEAQLEKSRLLSDRFSAERPKGSFSTLEIQRTEQGDSAMYLCASSWGQVNSPLHFGNGTRLTVT.